These 16 T cell receptor beta chains came from one sample sequenced in a study of regulatory T cells in long-lasting Graves disease. CDR3-region Arm-PCR and iRepertoire HTBI primers produced the TCR beta libraries. TCRdb re-derived calls from the multiplex PCR reads in MiXCR, one entry per CDR3 protein. The sample has fewer than 450,000 distinct CDR3 sequences; about 20% are singletons. Time point in this sample: persistent/refractory GD, antithyroid drugs over 5 years with positive TRAb. From RNA extracted from PBMCs, the TCR library was made. Sequencing used peripheral blood mononuclear cells (PBMCs), obtained when the disease was refractory, from a patient treated with antithyroid drugs. The receptors here all came from a female donor with Graves disease.

The chain joins TRBV20-1 to TRBJ2-7; maybe TRBD2 (6 bases). Per germline, CDR1 DFQATT and CDR2 SNEGSKA (reference sequence). The CDR3 runs to 14 residues. The V end lost 6 bases, the J end lost 2 bases, and 17 bases lay between the germline ends. CDR3 loop: CSAGVAGKPYEQYF. In DNA form, the CDR3 reads TGCAGTGCCGGGGTCGCGGGAAAACCCTACGAGCAGTACTTC.

This clonotype appeared a few times. This chain links TRBV9 with TRBJ1-6; 7 bases agree with TRBD1. The germline V gene encodes CDR1 SGDLS and CDR2 YYNGEE. The CDR3 has 17 residues. With 4 bases clipped from V and 5 bases from J, the junction kept 12 bases outside the gene matches. Here the CDR3 DNA reads TGTGCCAGCAGCCCTGACTCAGGGGGGTTGGATAATTCACCCCTCCACTTT. Translating it yields CASSPDSGGLDNSPLHF.

This clonotype was seen a few times. V gene TRBV3-1 combines with J gene TRBJ2-1; TRBD2 matches 10 bases. CDR3 size: 18 residues. The V gene end was trimmed by 0 bases and the J gene end by 4 bases; junction bases not matched to a gene: 9. Germline CDR1 reads LGHDT; CDR2 reads YNNKEL (reference sequence). The CDR3 loop is CASSQEEGGAGGYNEQFF. The DNA for the CDR3 is TGTGCCAGCAGCCAAGAGGAGGGAGGAGCGGGAGGGTACAATGAGCAGTTCTTC.

This rearrangement joins TRBV7-2 to TRBJ2-2, with 9 bases aligning to TRBD1. CDR3 length: 17 residues. The germline V gene encodes CDR1 SGHTA and CDR2 FQGNSA. The J segment lost 4 bases and the V segment lost 6 bases, leaving 12 bases of the junction unmatched. Here the CDR3 reads CASRSAGSGQGTGELFF. The CDR3 DNA reads TGTGCCAGCAGGTCCGCAGGGTCGGGACAGGGCACCGGGGAGCTGTTTTTT.

This clonotype occurred many times. The CDR3 is CSATSGSETQYF. The DNA of the CDR3 is TGCAGTGCTACTAGCGGGAGTGAGACCCAGTACTTC. This chain connects TRBV20-1 to TRBJ2-5, with 10 bases fitting TRBD2. V dropped 4 bases and J dropped 5; count of bases not matched to a gene: 1. In germline, CDR1 is DFQATT, CDR2 SNEGSKA (reference sequence). The CDR3 has 12 residues.

This clonotype occurred many times. The chain has TRBV7-2 and TRBJ2-5; 13 positions match TRBD2. CDR1 and CDR2 from the germline V gene are SGHTA and FQGNSA. Trimming at V came to 3 bases and at J to 5 bases, leaving 12 bases not matched to a gene. The CDR3 loop spans 18 amino acids. The CDR3 DNA reads as TGTGCCAGCAGCTTTCCCAGGACTAGCGGGAGTCTAGGGGAGACCCAGTACTTC. It specifies CASSFPRTSGSLGETQYF.

This clonotype was seen many times. The V gene is TRBV7-2, the J gene TRBJ2-5; D uncertain. The ends were cut back, 3 bases at V and 2 bases at J, with 7 bases in the middle. The CDR3 is made up of 13 amino acids. Germline-derived CDR1 and CDR2 are SGHTA and FQGNSA. CDR3 sequence reads: CASSFNSQETQYF. The CDR3 DNA sequence: TGTGCCAGCAGCTTTAATAGTCAAGAGACCCAGTACTTC.

The V call is TRBV5-1, the J call TRBJ1-1, with TRBD1 identical over 9 bases. CDR1 and CDR2 from the germline V gene are SGHRS and YFSETQ. This CDR3 contains 15 residues. With V trimmed by 0 bases and J by 7 bases, 7 bases remained unmatched. The CDR3 DNA follows: TGCGCCAGCAGCTTGGCCCTGGGACAGGGCGGTGAAGCTTTCTTT. Its protein product is CASSLALGQGGEAFF.

This CDR3 reads CASDSLNEKLFF. For the CDR3, the DNA is TGTGCCTCCGACAGTCTTAATGAAAAACTGTTTTTT. J is TRBJ1-4 and V is TRBV30; D possibly corresponds to TRBD1 (5 bases). Between the trimmed V and J ends, which lost 7 bases and 4 bases, there was a span of 10 bases. Germline assignment: CDR1 GTSNPN and CDR2 SVGIG (reference sequence). This CDR3 is built from 12 residues. The complete variable domain, with remaining parts taken from reference TRBV30 and TRBJ1-4, reads SQTIHQWPATLVQPVGSPLSLECTVEGTSNPNLYWYRQAAGRGLQLLFYSVGIGQISSEVPQNLSASRPQDRQFILSSKKLLLSDSGFYLCASDSLNEKLFFGSGTQLSVL.

This clonotype was counted ten times or more. The rearrangement joins TRBV2 to TRBJ2-2, with 8 bases fitting TRBD2. The CDR3 contains 16 residues. Losses at the gene ends were 7 bases for V and 1 base for J; bases not matched to a gene: 8. Germline V gene sequence: CDR1 SNHLY, CDR2 FYNNEI. CDR3 protein: CASKKLAEVNTGELFF. The CDR3 DNA is TGTGCCAGCAAGAAACTAGCGGAGGTGAACACCGGGGAGCTGTTTTTT. The full variable domain, rest sourced from reference TRBV2 and TRBJ2-2, is EPEVTQTPSHQVTQMGQEVILRCVPISNHLYFYWYRQILGQKVEFLVSFYNNEISEKSEIFDDQFSVERPDGSNFTLKIRSTKLEDSAMYFCASKKLAEVNTGELFFGEGSRLTVL.

The table lists this clonotype with many counts. The rearrangement links TRBV10-3 to TRBJ1-6; TRBD1 aligns across 10 bases. The trim removed 4 bases at V and 9 bases at J, leaving 6 bases unmatched. This CDR3 spans 15 amino acids. CDR1 is ENHRY and CDR2 is SYGVKD in the germline V gene. The CDR3 sequence is CAISVGTGEISPLHF. CDR3 bases: TGTGCCATCAGTGTGGGGACAGGGGAGATTTCACCCCTCCACTTT.

The chain joins TRBV3-1 to TRBJ1-5, with 9 bases lining up with TRBD1. Germline V gene lookup returns CDR1 LGHDT and CDR2 YNNKEL (reference sequence). This CDR3 has 15 residues. Trimming took 4 bases from V and 4 from J; bases not matched to a gene: 5. The CDR3 DNA follows: TGTGCCAGCAGCCCCGGACAGGGGAGGAATCAGCCCCAGCATTTT. Translating it yields CASSPGQGRNQPQHF.

The V and J genes are TRBV19 and TRBJ1-2; TRBD1 agrees at 9 bases. Per the germline V gene, CDR1 is LNHDA and CDR2 is SQIVND (reference sequence). The trim removed 6 bases at V and 6 bases at J, leaving 11 bases unmatched. There are 15 residues in the CDR3. The CDR3: CASRYRDRERDGYTF. CDR3 DNA sequence: TGTGCCAGTAGATACCGGGACAGGGAAAGGGATGGCTACACCTTC.

The chain uses TRBV30 and TRBJ2-7, with 10 positions matching TRBD1. This CDR3 is built from 14 residues. The germline V gene encodes CDR1 GTSNPN and CDR2 SVGIG (reference sequence). The V segment lost 3 bases and the J segment 5 bases; nucleotides outside the gene matches: 7. The CDR3 DNA sequence: TGTGCCTGGAGGCCCCCGGGACAGGGGAACGAGCAGTACTTC. Translating gives CAWRPPGQGNEQYF.

This clonotype came up many times. V usage is TRBV3-1 and J usage is TRBJ2-7; D is unclear. Trimming stripped 1 base from V and 4 bases from J, with 5 bases between. The CDR3 loop spans 12 amino acids. The germline V gene encodes CDR1 LGHDT and CDR2 YNNKEL (reference sequence). CDR3 sequence reads: CASSQVTYEQYF. CDR3 in DNA: TGTGCCAGCAGCCAAGTGACGTACGAGCAGTACTTC.

This clonotype was seen at least ten times. The chain links TRBV20-1 to TRBJ2-7, with 8 bases identical to TRBD1. CDR3 length: 14 amino acids. V gave up 3 bases and J gave up 2 bases; unmatched junction bases: 6. CDR1 is DFQATT and CDR2 is SNEGSKA in the germline V gene (reference sequence). The CDR3 DNA reads TGCAGTGCTAGGAGACAGGGGCTACCCTACGAGCAGTACTTC. Residues: CSARRQGLPYEQYF.